What follows describes a single T cell receptor beta chain. The sample comes from a study of blood T cell repertoires in COVID-19. Study-wide context: There were acute and convalescent COVID-19 samples, and they came from the United States, Italy and Spain. The cDNA or gDNA used as material had been derived from T cells, B-cell-depleted T cells, or PBMCs.

As processed by the authors: Nucleated cell counts were estimated from reference gene primer amplification. The assay was immunoSEQ multiplex PCR, and TCRdb's table has in-frame clones only and misses some. V, J and clone size reflect that table, while D and trimming were determined from the DNA. The profile shows 150,000 or so clones, about 86% of them singletons. The sample comprised peripheral blood. The receptor was derived from a woman in her fifties or sixties with acute or convalescent COVID-19.

Here the CDR3 reads CASRTTGTYEQYF. The CDR3 DNA reads TGTGCCAGCAGAACGACAGGAACCTACGAGCAGTACTTC. The V call is TRBV5-6, the J call TRBJ2-7; TRBD1 might be the D (6 bases). CDR3 length: 13 amino acids. Trimming took 5 bases from V and 2 from J, leaving 11 bases between them. Germline CDR1 SGHDT, CDR2 YYEEEE.